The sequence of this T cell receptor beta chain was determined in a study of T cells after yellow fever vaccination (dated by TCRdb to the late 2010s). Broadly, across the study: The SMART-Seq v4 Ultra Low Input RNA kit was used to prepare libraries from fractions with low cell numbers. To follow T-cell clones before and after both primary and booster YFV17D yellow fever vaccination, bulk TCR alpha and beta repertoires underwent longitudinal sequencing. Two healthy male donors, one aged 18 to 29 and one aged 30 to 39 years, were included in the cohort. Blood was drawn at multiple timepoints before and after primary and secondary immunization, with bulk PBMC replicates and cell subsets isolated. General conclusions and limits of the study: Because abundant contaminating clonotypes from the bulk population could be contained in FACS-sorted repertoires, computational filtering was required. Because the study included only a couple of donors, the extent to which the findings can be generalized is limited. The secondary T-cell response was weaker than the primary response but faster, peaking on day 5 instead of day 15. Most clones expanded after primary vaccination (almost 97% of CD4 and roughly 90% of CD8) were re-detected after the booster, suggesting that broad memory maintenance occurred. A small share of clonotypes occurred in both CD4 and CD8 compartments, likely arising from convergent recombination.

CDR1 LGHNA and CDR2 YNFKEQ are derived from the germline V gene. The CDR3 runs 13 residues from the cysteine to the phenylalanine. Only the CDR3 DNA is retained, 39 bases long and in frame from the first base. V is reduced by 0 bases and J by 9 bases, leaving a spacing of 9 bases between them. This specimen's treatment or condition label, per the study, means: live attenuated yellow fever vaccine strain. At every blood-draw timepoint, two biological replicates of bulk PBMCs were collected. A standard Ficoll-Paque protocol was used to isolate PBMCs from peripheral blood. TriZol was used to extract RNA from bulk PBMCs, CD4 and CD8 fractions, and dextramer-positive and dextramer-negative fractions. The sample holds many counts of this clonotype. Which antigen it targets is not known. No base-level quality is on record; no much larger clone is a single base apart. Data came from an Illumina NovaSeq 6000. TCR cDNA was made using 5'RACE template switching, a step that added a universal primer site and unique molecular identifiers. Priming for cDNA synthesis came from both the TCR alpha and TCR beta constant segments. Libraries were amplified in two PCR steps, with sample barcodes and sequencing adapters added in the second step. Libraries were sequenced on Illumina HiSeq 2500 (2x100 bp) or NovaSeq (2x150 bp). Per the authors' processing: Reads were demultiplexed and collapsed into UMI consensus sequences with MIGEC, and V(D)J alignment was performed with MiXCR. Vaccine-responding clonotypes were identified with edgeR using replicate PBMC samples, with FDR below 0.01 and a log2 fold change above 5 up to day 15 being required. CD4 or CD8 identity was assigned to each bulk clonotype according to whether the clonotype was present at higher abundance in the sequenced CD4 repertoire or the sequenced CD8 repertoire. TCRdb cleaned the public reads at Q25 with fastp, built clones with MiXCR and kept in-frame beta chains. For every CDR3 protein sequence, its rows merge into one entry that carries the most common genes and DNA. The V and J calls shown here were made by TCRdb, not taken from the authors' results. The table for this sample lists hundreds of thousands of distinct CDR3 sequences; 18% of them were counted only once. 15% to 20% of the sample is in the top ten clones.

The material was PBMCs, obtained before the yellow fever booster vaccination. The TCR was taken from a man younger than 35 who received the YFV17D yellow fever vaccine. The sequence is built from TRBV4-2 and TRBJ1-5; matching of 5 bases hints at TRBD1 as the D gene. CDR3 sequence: CASSQDPGGPQHF. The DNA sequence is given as TGTGCCAGCAGCCAAGATCCTGGGGGGCCCCAGCATTTT.